This T cell receptor beta chain comes out of a study of cytomegalovirus exposure and HLA in healthy donors. As for this clone: The antigen remains undetermined.

Regarding the study as a whole: Cytomegalovirus association was listed for approximately 150 TCR beta chains.

Researchers ran the PCR with 60 Vbeta and 13 Jbeta primers. Assay: immunoSEQ multiplex PCR; the TCRdb copy retains only in-frame clones and omits some. The sample has over 100,000 clones. Germline V gives CDR1 MDHEN, CDR2 SYDVKM. The CDR3 has 17 residues. The V and J ends lost 5 bases and 9 bases, in that order; junction bases with no gene match: 19. This TCR was sampled from a man in his forties in good health and CMV-seropositive. The V gene is TRBV28, the J gene TRBJ2-4; 7 bases match TRBD1. What was sequenced was PBMCs. CDR3 nucleotides: TGTGCCAGCAGTCCTATGCAGCAGGACAGGCACATAGGCATTCAGTACTTC. It yields the protein CASSPMQQDRHIGIQYF. The whole variable domain, remainder taken from reference TRBV28 and TRBJ2-4, is DVKVTQSSRYLVKRTGEKVFLECVQDMDHENMFWYRQDPGLGLRLIYFSYDVKMKEKGDIPEGYSVSREKKERFSLILESASTNQTSMYLCASSPMQQDRHIGIQYFGAGTRLSVL.